Listed below are T cell receptor beta chains from one sample, sequenced in a study of blood T cell repertoires in COVID-19. TCRdb keeps only in-frame clones here, not all; method: immunoSEQ multiplex PCR. The repertoire holds 150,000 to 200,000 clones, with approximately 85% as singletons. Sequenced: peripheral blood. The receptors here all came from a woman aged 60-70 years with acute or convalescent COVID-19. Each CDR3 is given with its conserved first and last residue. The order of the fields is clone size, J gene, D gene, V gene, CDR3 DNA, CDR3 protein. A D gene is named only where the DNA matches it firmly. Rows give clone size only sometimes, using once, few, many, or a class for an expanded clone.

>NA|TRBJ2-2|TRBD2|TRBV30
TGTGCCTGGAGTGTACGACTAGCGGGAGTGCACGGGGAGCTGTTTTTT
CAWSVRLAGVHGELFF
>few|TRBJ2-5|TRBD2|TRBV5-1
TGCGCCAGCAGCTTGGGAACAGCGGGGCGAGAGACCCAGTACTTC
CASSLGTAGRETQYF
>few|TRBJ2-1|TRBD2|TRBV20-1
TGCAGTGCTAGTCCGGGACTAGCGGGAGGCCGAGGAGAGCAGTTCTTC
CSASPGLAGGRGEQFF
>NA|TRBJ1-1|TRBD1|TRBV7-9
TGTGCCAGCAGCCCTTCCGGACAGGGGGCGGGTGAAGCTTTCTTT
CASSPSGQGAGEAFF
>NA|TRBJ2-1|NA|TRBV28
TGTGCCAGCAGTTTAGCCAGGGTAGGGAACAATGAGCAGTTCTTC
CASSLARVGNNEQFF
>NA|TRBJ1-1|TRBD1|TRBV13
TGTGCCAGCAGCTCGGGACAGATAGAAGCTTTCTTT
CASSSGQIEAFF
>NA|TRBJ1-1|NA|TRBV29-1
TGCAGCGTTGTTAAAACGGCAGGGGCCTTTAGCACTGAAGCTTTCTTT
CSVVKTAGAFSTEAFF
>NA|TRBJ1-1|NA|TRBV2
TGTGCCAGCATTTCAGGGCCGATGAACACTGAAGCTTTCTTT
CASISGPMNTEAFF
>few|TRBJ1-1|TRBD1|TRBV28
TGTGCCAGCAGTTACCGGGCAGGCTCCCAGGGGGTAGCTTTCTTT
CASSYRAGSQGVAFF
>NA|TRBJ2-1|NA|TRBV7-9
TGTGCCAGCAGCTTAAGTCGAGTCCTAGAATACAATGAGCAGTTCTTC
CASSLSRVLEYNEQFF
>NA|TRBJ2-1|NA|TRBV3-1/TRBV3-2
TGTGCCAGCAGCCAAGACGGAGGCCCCTACAATGAGCAGTTCTTC
CASSQDGGPYNEQFF
>NA|TRBJ2-7|NA|TRBV5-1
TGCGCCAGCAGTCCCCTCAGTGGTTTCAACGAGCAGTACTTC
CASSPLSGFNEQYF
>NA|TRBJ2-5|TRBD2|TRBV14
TGTGCCAGCAGCCAAGATGGGGAGTGGACTAGAGGTGTTCTAGAGACCCAGTACTTC
CASSQDGEWTRGVLETQYF
>NA|TRBJ1-2|NA|TRBV4-2
TGTGCCAGCAGCCAAGCCACAGGCCCGAACACCTTC
CASSQATGPNTF
>NA|TRBJ1-2|TRBD1|TRBV2
TGTGCCAGTATACCGGGACAGGGGGCGATTTGGGATGGCTACACCTTC
CASIPGQGAIWDGYTF
>NA|TRBJ2-7|NA|TRBV9
TGTGCCAGCAGCGTAGAGGGCGGGAACAGTCGCGAGCAGTACTTC
CASSVEGGNSREQYF
>NA|TRBJ2-1|TRBD2|TRBV24-1
TGTGCCACCAGTGATCCTCAGCGGGAGGGCTCCTACAATGAGCAGTTCTTC
CATSDPQREGSYNEQFF
>NA|TRBJ1-1|TRBD1|TRBV18
TGTGCCAGCTCACGACCGGGACAGGGGAGTGGCACTGAAGCTTTCTTT
CASSRPGQGSGTEAFF
>NA|TRBJ1-2|TRBD1|TRBV2
TGTGCCAGCAGACCCGGGACAGAAAACTATGGCTACACCTTC
CASRPGTENYGYTF
>NA|TRBJ2-5|TRBD1|TRBV11-2
TGTGCCAGCAGCTTAGATCTAGGCGGGGCAGGGGGCTGGGAGACCCAGTACTTC
CASSLDLGGAGGWETQYF
>NA|TRBJ1-1|NA|TRBV3-1/TRBV3-2
TGTGCCAGCAGCCTGCCAGGGAAGAACACTGAAGCTTTCTTT
CASSLPGKNTEAFF
>once|TRBJ1-2|TRBD1|TRBV10-1
TGCGCCGGGTTAGAGACAGGGGCGAAAGCTAACTATGGCTACACCTTC
CAGLETGAKANYGYTF
>NA|TRBJ1-2|NA|TRBV5-1
TGCGCCAGCAGCGTAGGCAGCGCTTATGGCTACACCTTC
CASSVGSAYGYTF
>NA|TRBJ1-1|NA|TRBV20-1
TGCAGCAAGGGGCTTAACACTGAAGCTTTCTTT
CSKGLNTEAFF
>NA|TRBJ2-6|NA|TRBV5-8
TGTGCCAGCAGCTTTAGTGACAACGTCCTGACTTTC
CASSFSDNVLTF
>NA|TRBJ1-1|TRBD1|TRBV6-6
TGTGCCAGCAGTTGGGGACAGGGGGCGAAGTATGCTGAAGCTTTCTTT
CASSWGQGAKYAEAFF
>NA|TRBJ2-1|TRBD1|TRBV7-3
TGTGCCAGCAGCCCCGGGACAGGGATCAATGAGCAGTTCTTC
CASSPGTGINEQFF
>NA|TRBJ1-4|TRBD1|TRBV30
TGTGCCTGGAGTGTACTACAGGGGGCTTGGGAAAAACTGTTTTTT
CAWSVLQGAWEKLFF
>once|TRBJ1-2|NA|TRBV27
TGTGCCAGCAGTTTGGGCGGGAGGTATGGCTACACCTTC
CASSLGGRYGYTF
>NA|TRBJ1-5|TRBD1|TRBV28
TGTGCCAGCAGTTCCCTTACAGGGGACGATCAGCCCCAGCATTTT
CASSSLTGDDQPQHF
>NA|TRBJ1-2|NA|TRBV19
TGTGCCAGCCATCAGGGGACCTATGGCTACACCTTC
CASHQGTYGYTF
>NA|TRBJ1-1|NA|TRBV6-5
TGTGCCAGCAGGGGGCCAGACGCTTTCTTT
CASRGPDAFF
>NA|TRBJ1-5|NA|TRBV12-3/TRBV12-4
TGTGCCAGCAGTTTCTTAATCAATCAGCCCCAGCATTTT
CASSFLINQPQHF
>NA|TRBJ1-6|NA|TRBV10-3
TGTGCCATCAGTGAGTCTGGACTGGGGGGGGCCGATAATTCACCCCTCCACTTT
CAISESGLGGADNSPLHF
>NA|TRBJ2-6|TRBD1|TRBV18
TGTGCCAGCTCACGCTCGACAGGGGCGAGCGGGGCCAACGTCCTGACTTTC
CASSRSTGASGANVLTF
>NA|TRBJ1-2|TRBD1|TRBV5-1
TGCGCCAGCAGCCCGTACAACACAGGGGGCGCCATTGGCTACACCTTC
CASSPYNTGGAIGYTF
>NA|TRBJ1-1|NA|TRBV6-5
TGTGCCAGCAGTTACCACAGGGTAGGGTCTGAAGCTTTCTTT
CASSYHRVGSEAFF
>NA|TRBJ2-2|NA|TRBV11-3
TGTGCCAGCAGCTTAGCCCGCGGGACCGGGGAGCTGTTTTTT
CASSLARGTGELFF
>NA|TRBJ1-2|NA|TRBV18
TGTGCCAGCTCATTCGACACCTATGGCTACACCTTC
CASSFDTYGYTF
>NA|TRBJ1-3|NA|TRBV3-1/TRBV3-2
TGTGCCAGCAGCCTCCAATCAGGGTCCATGGCTGGAAACACCATATATTTT
CASSLQSGSMAGNTIYF
>NA|TRBJ1-1|NA|TRBV2
TGTGCCAGCAGTCGAGCGGCTTTACACACTGAAGCTTTCTTT
CASSRAALHTEAFF
>NA|TRBJ2-1|NA|TRBV5-1
TGCGCCAGCAACGAAAATACAGGGTATGAGCAGTTCTTC
CASNENTGYEQFF
>NA|TRBJ2-1|TRBD2|TRBV7-3
TGTGCCAGCAGCTTTGCTAGCGGGAGAACTGAGCAGTTCTTC
CASSFASGRTEQFF
>NA|TRBJ2-3|NA|TRBV7-9
TGTGCCAGCAGCTACTTAAATCTTGATACGCAGTATTTT
CASSYLNLDTQYF
>NA|TRBJ1-4|TRBD1|TRBV7-8
TGTGCCAGCAGCCACGGACAGGGTAATGAAAAACTGTTTTTT
CASSHGQGNEKLFF
>NA|TRBJ1-5|NA|TRBV20-1
TGCAGTGCTAGTAGTGTCAATACAAATCAGCCCCAGCATTTT
CSASSVNTNQPQHF
>NA|TRBJ2-1|TRBD2|TRBV27
TGTGCCAGCAGTCCACGGACTAGCCGGACGAGGCGGAATGAGCAGTTCTTC
CASSPRTSRTRRNEQFF
>once|TRBJ2-2|TRBD2|TRBV2
TGTGCCAGCAGCCGCGGGAGTAGTGCTTTGTACACCGGGGAGCTGTTTTTT
CASSRGSSALYTGELFF
>NA|TRBJ1-6|NA|TRBV30
TGTGCCTGGAGTGTACACCGAGGGGGTTCACCCCTCCACTTT
CAWSVHRGGSPLHF
>NA|TRBJ2-7|TRBD1|TRBV7-8
TGTGCCAGCAGTCCCGTTCCCGGACAGGCAATTGGGGACGAGCAGTACTTC
CASSPVPGQAIGDEQYF
>once|TRBJ1-3|TRBD1|TRBV5-4
TGTGCCAGCAGACCGACAGGGCCTGGAAACACCATATATTTT
CASRPTGPGNTIYF
>NA|TRBJ1-3|TRBD1|TRBV5-1
TGCGCCAGCAGAAAACAGGGGGCCTCTGGAAACACCATATATTTT
CASRKQGASGNTIYF